This TCR beta chain was recorded in a study of blood T cell repertoires in COVID-19. Study-level background: Sites in the United States, Italy and Spain provided acute and convalescent COVID-19 samples. T cells, B-cell-depleted T cells, or PBMCs provided the cDNA or gDNA that served as material.

This clone was observed a handful of times. Other DNA sequences in the same sample also yield this CDR3. Authors' analysis steps: The assay estimated nucleated cells by amplifying reference gene primers. Profiling relied on immunoSEQ multiplex PCR, and the TCRdb table lists in-frame clones only, not all of them. V and J calls and clone size come straight from that table; D and trimming were deduced from the DNA. This repertoire shows around 420,000 clones, 88% found once; its top ten account for approximately 2%. V lost 0 bases, J lost 1 base, and 6 bases lay in between. Germline values: CDR1 SGHAT, CDR2 FQNNGV. The CDR3 totals 14 residues. Participants were aged roughly 18 to 95 years, lived in about 26 US areas, and enrolled virtually.

Specimen: PBMCs or T cells enriched from blood (not recorded which). The chain has TRBV11-2 and TRBJ2-5, with no clear D. The receptor was isolated from a middle-aged woman with acute COVID-19. The CDR3 is CASSLDGTQETQYF. CDR3 sequence (DNA): TGTGCCAGCAGCTTAGATGGCACCCAAGAGACCCAGTACTTC.